This T cell receptor (beta chain) is drawn from a study of vaccination and CD4 T cells after COVID-19. Overall study context: Cultures designated as controls were supplied with a CEFX pool, an HIV-1 Nef pool, or no peptide. Study results and limitations: Median counts of SARS-CoV-2-reactive clonotypes increased from roughly 19 to 38; this difference was not significant.

Treatment in this sample: approximately 9-day PBMC culture with coronavirus spike peptide pools or control peptides (ViraFEST assay). Germline V CDR1 and CDR2: DFQATT, SNEGSKA (reference sequence). CDR3 length: 12 amino acids. V lost 6 bases, J lost 3 bases, and 12 bases lay in between. An Oncomine TCR Beta short-read assay was used to sequence the DNA from cultured CD4+ T cells. Genomic DNA from cultured CD4+ T cells was extracted. Using its own MiXCR run on the PCR reads, TCRdb lists one record per CDR3 protein. This table holds several thousand distinct CDR3 sequences, about 50% found once. On this clonotype itself: Antigen: not known.

V and J are TRBV20-1 and TRBJ2-7; either TRBD1 or TRBD2 may fit D (5 bases each). The sequencing input was CD4+ T cells from blood, cultured in vitro. This clonotype was sampled from a human donor who had recovered from COVID-19. The CDR3 spells CSANRDGYEQYF. The CDR3 nucleotides are TGCAGTGCGAACCGGGACGGCTACGAGCAGTACTTC.